This TCR beta chain was documented in a study of blood T cells in healthy people across ages. Study-level findings and limits: Researchers said unsorted PBMCs prevented a conclusive naive versus antigen-experienced comparison.

On this clonotype itself: Its cognate antigen is unknown.

V shed 4 bases and J shed 0 bases, with 18 bases lying between them. The CDR3 extends over 17 amino acids. Germline-derived CDR1 and CDR2 are MNHEY and SMNVEV (reference sequence). A J-beta primer mix and a sample-barcoded 5' primer were used in a second PCR of about 7 to 11 cycles. Every sample produced at least 2.5 million CDR3-containing paired-end reads. TCRdb independently ran MiXCR on the 5' RACE reads; one entry per CDR3 protein. Of approximately 1.5 million distinct CDR3 sequences in the sample, about 45% were seen once. The V and J genes are TRBV27 and TRBJ1-1; D is unclear. Sequenced input: blood. This sequence originates from a woman aged 18-29 years in good health. CDR3 sequence reads: CASSSSQLGHMNTEAFF. In DNA, the CDR3 is TGTGCCAGCAGTTCAAGCCAGCTGGGCCACATGAACACTGAAGCTTTCTTT.